This T cell receptor beta chain was found in a study of cytomegalovirus exposure and HLA in healthy donors. 60 Vbeta and 13 Jbeta primers were used in PCR. Sequenced by immunoSEQ multiplex PCR; TCRdb stores in-frame clones only, minus some. The repertoire includes 120,000 to 150,000 clones, roughly three quarters of them detected once, and approximately 6.9% sits in the top ten. This clone showed up just a few times. The length of the CDR3 is 16 residues. V lost 1 base to trimming and J lost 4 bases; unmatched junction nucleotides: 2. In germline, CDR1 is MGHRA, CDR2 YSYEKL. Material for sequencing was PBMCs. This receptor was obtained from a woman aged 35 to 49 in good health and CMV-seropositive. The rearrangement joins TRBV4-1 to TRBJ2-3; 13 nucleotides match TRBD2. CDR3 in DNA: TGCGCCAGCAGCCAAGCACTAGCGGGGGGGTCAGATACGCAGTATTTT. It encodes CASSQALAGGSDTQYF.